This TCR beta chain is drawn from a study of cytotoxic CD8 clonotypes in ibrutinib-treated CLL. Study as a whole: IGHV unmutated 17 to 18; relapsed/refractory more than ten; treatment-naive about 15. Findings and caveats of the study: Clonality rose at ibrutinib response and fell back toward baseline at progression. Public clonotypes proved infrequent, and on treatment they shrank or remained steady.

The V and J ends lost 3 bases and 2 bases respectively, with 5 bases between them. CDR1 and CDR2 from the germline V gene are SGHNT and YENEEA. The CDR3 consists of 12 residues. TCRdb keeps only in-frame clones here, not all; method: immunoSEQ multiplex PCR. The sample yields under 150,000 clones, around 90% seen once. Turning to this clone: Antigen unknown.

This TCR was recovered from a human donor with chronic lymphocytic leukemia. J is TRBJ2-7 and V is TRBV11-3, with D unresolved. Specimen: PBMCs, collected after 12 months of ibrutinib treatment. CDR3 sequence: CASSFDPYEQYF. The CDR3 region has the DNA TGTGCCAGCAGCTTCGACCCCTACGAGCAGTACTTC. Drawing the rest from reference TRBV11-3 and TRBJ2-7, the complete variable domain is EAGVVQSPRYKIIEKKQPVAFWCNPISGHNTLYWYLQNLGQGPELLIRYENEEAVDDSQLPKDRFSAERLKGVDSTLKIQPAELGDSAVYLCASSFDPYEQYFGPGTRLTVT.